This T cell receptor beta chain derives from a study of T cells after yellow fever vaccination. Study-wide points: Only a minor proportion of clonotypes was detected across both CD4 and CD8 compartments.

One entry per CDR3 protein, called by TCRdb with MiXCR from the 5' RACE reads. The sample carries over 110,000 distinct CDR3 sequences, roughly 8% recorded once. This clonotype was observed at least ten times. Its antigen is currently unknown. The CDR3 runs 12 residues. V was trimmed by 7 bases and J by 4 bases, leaving 12 bases between them. Germline assignment: CDR1 SGHKS and CDR2 YYEKEE (reference sequence). The chain couples TRBV5-5 to TRBJ2-7; D remains unclear. The sequences come from CD4+ T cells sorted from PBMCs, collected 5 days after the yellow fever booster vaccination. The sequence derives from a man aged 30 to 39 who received the YFV17D yellow fever vaccine. The CDR3 reads CASATRSYEQYF. Written as DNA, the CDR3 is TGTGCCAGCGCCACTCGGTCATACGAGCAGTACTTC.